The rows below give T cell receptor beta chains drawn from one sample of a study of T-cell memory formation after mild COVID-19. Each CDR3 protein is one row after TCRdb ran MiXCR on the 5' RACE reads. Of roughly 250,000 distinct CDR3 sequences in the sample, 16% are singletons; the top ten hold approximately 3.4%. Source material: PBMCs or a T cell subset sorted from them (not recorded which). The receptors shown here come from a man aged 18 to 30 who had mild COVID-19 (a few samples of this study predate the infection). Cell type and time point are not known. CDR3s include the opening cysteine and the closing phenylalanine or tryptophan. D genes are given only for firm matches. Size is omitted from some rows. Given values are once, few, many or a class for expanded clones.

j_call: TRBJ2-5
v_call: TRBV10-3
clone_size: .
d_call: .
cdr3_nt: TGTGCCATCAGTGGCTTCGGCAGGGCGGGAGAGACCCAGTACTTC
cdr3_aa: CAISGFGRAGETQYF

j_call: TRBJ1-1
v_call: TRBV6-5
clone_size: once
d_call: .
cdr3_nt: TGTGCCAGCAGTGGGGACACCATGGGGACTGAAGCTTTCTTT
cdr3_aa: CASSGDTMGTEAFF

j_call: TRBJ1-1
v_call: TRBV20-1
clone_size: .
d_call: .
cdr3_nt: TGCAGTGCTGAAGGGACGGTGAACACTGAAGCTTTCTTT
cdr3_aa: CSAEGTVNTEAFF

j_call: TRBJ1-4
v_call: TRBV28
clone_size: few
d_call: .
cdr3_nt: TGTGCCAGCAGTTTAAGGCCCAATGAAAAACTGTTTTTT
cdr3_aa: CASSLRPNEKLFF

j_call: TRBJ1-4
v_call: TRBV29-1
clone_size: few
d_call: TRBD1
cdr3_nt: TGCAGCGCTGAGCAGGGGGCCACTAATGAAAAACTGTTTTTT
cdr3_aa: CSAEQGATNEKLFF

j_call: TRBJ2-3
v_call: TRBV5-1
clone_size: .
d_call: .
cdr3_nt: TGCGCCAGCAGAAAGTTGTTGGTTAGCACAGATACGCAGTATTTT
cdr3_aa: CASRKLLVSTDTQYF

j_call: TRBJ2-1
v_call: TRBV5-1
clone_size: few
d_call: .
cdr3_nt: .
cdr3_aa: CASSRRRAGDNEQFF

j_call: TRBJ2-5
v_call: TRBV11-2
clone_size: few
d_call: .
cdr3_nt: TGTGCCAGCAGTTCATACAGGGCAAAGGGAGAGACCCAGTACTTC
cdr3_aa: CASSSYRAKGETQYF

j_call: TRBJ1-3
v_call: TRBV29-1
clone_size: few
d_call: TRBD1
cdr3_nt: TGCAGCGTTGCCCGGGACAGGGGCTCCTCAACCTCTGGAAACACCATATATTTT
cdr3_aa: CSVARDRGSSTSGNTIYF

j_call: TRBJ1-3
v_call: TRBV7-2
clone_size: .
d_call: .
cdr3_nt: TGTGCCAGCAGCCCTCCCAGCCGCTCTGGAAACACCATATATTTT
cdr3_aa: CASSPPSRSGNTIYF

j_call: TRBJ2-2
v_call: TRBV5-1
clone_size: few
d_call: .
cdr3_nt: TGCGCCAGCAGCTTGGCCGAAGGGGTTGGGGAGCTGTTTTTT
cdr3_aa: CASSLAEGVGELFF

j_call: TRBJ2-5
v_call: TRBV20-1
clone_size: few
d_call: TRBD2
cdr3_nt: TGCAGTGCTAGTAGCGGACTAGCGGGGGGGCGGGAGACCCAGTACTTC
cdr3_aa: CSASSGLAGGRETQYF

j_call: TRBJ2-2
v_call: TRBV20-1
clone_size: few
d_call: .
cdr3_nt: TGCAGTGCTAGTTCCCCAGGAGGTTACACCGGGGAGCTGTTTTTT
cdr3_aa: CSASSPGGYTGELFF

j_call: TRBJ1-1
v_call: TRBV5-4
clone_size: .
d_call: .
cdr3_nt: TGTGCCAGCAGCTTGAGTCGGGGAGACACTGAAGCTTTCTTT
cdr3_aa: CASSLSRGDTEAFF

j_call: TRBJ1-6
v_call: TRBV6-5
clone_size: few
d_call: .
cdr3_nt: TGTGCCAGCAGTTACTCCCAGGCGTCCTATAATTCACCCCTCCACTTT
cdr3_aa: CASSYSQASYNSPLHF

j_call: TRBJ2-5
v_call: TRBV5-1
clone_size: .
d_call: .
cdr3_nt: TGCGCCAGCGGGACTGGGAACAAAGAGACCCAGTACTTC
cdr3_aa: CASGTGNKETQYF

j_call: TRBJ2-3
v_call: TRBV12-3/TRBV12-4
clone_size: few
d_call: TRBD1
cdr3_nt: TGTGCCAGCAGTTCCTGGACAGGTAGCCCGCCAGATACGCAGTATTTT
cdr3_aa: CASSSWTGSPPDTQYF

j_call: TRBJ2-5
v_call: TRBV5-1
clone_size: .
d_call: TRBD2
cdr3_nt: TGCGCCAGCAGCTTGGTCCTAGCGGTCGGGACCCAGTACTTC
cdr3_aa: CASSLVLAVGTQYF

j_call: TRBJ1-2
v_call: TRBV24-1
clone_size: few
d_call: .
cdr3_nt: TGTGCCACCAGTGATCACAGGACGGGCTATGGCTACACCTTC
cdr3_aa: CATSDHRTGYGYTF

j_call: TRBJ1-1
v_call: TRBV6-5
clone_size: .
d_call: .
cdr3_nt: TGTGCCAGCAGCCCCCTGGCGGGGAATGTGGGGAACACTGAAGCTTTCTTT
cdr3_aa: CASSPLAGNVGNTEAFF

j_call: TRBJ1-1
v_call: TRBV6-5
clone_size: .
d_call: .
cdr3_nt: TGTGCCAGCAGTTACTCTGGAGGGGCGCAGACTGAAGCTTTCTTT
cdr3_aa: CASSYSGGAQTEAFF

j_call: TRBJ2-1
v_call: TRBV12-3/TRBV12-4
clone_size: few
d_call: TRBD1
cdr3_nt: TGTGCCAGCAGTCCCCAGGGGGAGGAGCAGTTCTTC
cdr3_aa: CASSPQGEEQFF

j_call: TRBJ1-2
v_call: TRBV19
clone_size: .
d_call: .
cdr3_nt: TGTGCCAGTAGTTATACAGGTCCTTCTAACTATGGCTACACCTTC
cdr3_aa: CASSYTGPSNYGYTF

j_call: TRBJ2-3
v_call: TRBV6-5
clone_size: few
d_call: .
cdr3_nt: TGTGCCAGCAGTTACTTGGTCGGTCGCACAGATACGCAGTATTTT
cdr3_aa: CASSYLVGRTDTQYF

j_call: TRBJ1-2
v_call: TRBV29-1
clone_size: many
d_call: .
cdr3_nt: TGCAGCGTCCCCCGCCGCTTGGGGTACGATGGCTACACCTTC
cdr3_aa: CSVPRRLGYDGYTF

j_call: TRBJ2-2
v_call: TRBV27
clone_size: few
d_call: TRBD1
cdr3_nt: TGTGCCAGCAGGATGAGCGGTGCCGGGACAGGGGAGAACACCGGGGAGCTGTTTTTT
cdr3_aa: CASRMSGAGTGENTGELFF

j_call: TRBJ2-2
v_call: TRBV7-2
clone_size: .
d_call: .
cdr3_nt: TGTGCCAGCAGCGTACAGGGGCGGGACGGGGAGCTGTTTTTT
cdr3_aa: CASSVQGRDGELFF

j_call: TRBJ2-3
v_call: TRBV10-3
clone_size: .
d_call: TRBD2
cdr3_nt: TGTGCCATCAGTGAGTCGCTAGGACTAGCGTTCACTGATACGCAGTATTTT
cdr3_aa: CAISESLGLAFTDTQYF

j_call: TRBJ2-7
v_call: TRBV15
clone_size: few
d_call: .
cdr3_nt: TGTGCCACCAGCAGAGATCTAGGGGGGCTTCGGTTC
cdr3_aa: CATSRDLGGLRF

j_call: TRBJ1-2
v_call: TRBV3-1
clone_size: few
d_call: .
cdr3_nt: TGTGCCAGCAGCCCCTCAGGGCAGGAAGACTATGGCTACACCTTC
cdr3_aa: CASSPSGQEDYGYTF

j_call: TRBJ2-7
v_call: TRBV6-5
clone_size: .
d_call: .
cdr3_nt: TGTGCCAGCAGTTACTCGAGGGAAGAGCAGTACTTC
cdr3_aa: CASSYSREEQYF

j_call: TRBJ1-2
v_call: TRBV20-1
clone_size: .
d_call: .
cdr3_nt: TGCAGTGCTGGCGGACATACAAATGGCTACACCTTC
cdr3_aa: CSAGGHTNGYTF

j_call: TRBJ2-6
v_call: TRBV4-3
clone_size: few
d_call: .
cdr3_nt: TGCGCCAGCAGCAGACGGGACCCCTCTGGGGCCAACGTCCTGACTTTC
cdr3_aa: CASSRRDPSGANVLTF

j_call: TRBJ2-5
v_call: TRBV7-2
clone_size: .
d_call: TRBD2
cdr3_nt: TGTGCCAGCAGACTGCGGGGGGGAGCAGAGACCCAGTACTTC
cdr3_aa: CASRLRGGAETQYF

j_call: TRBJ2-7
v_call: TRBV5-4
clone_size: few
d_call: .
cdr3_nt: TGTGCCAGCAGCTTGGGGGGCACGGACTACGAGCAGTACTTC
cdr3_aa: CASSLGGTDYEQYF

j_call: TRBJ1-1
v_call: TRBV6-6
clone_size: many
d_call: .
cdr3_nt: TGTGCCAGCAGTCTCCAGGAAGGGGCAACGGCTTTCTTT
cdr3_aa: CASSLQEGATAFF

j_call: TRBJ1-6
v_call: TRBV10-3
clone_size: few
d_call: TRBD1
cdr3_nt: TGTGCCATCAGTCGCCGGGACAGGGCCGCTGATCCCCTCCACTTT
cdr3_aa: CAISRRDRAADPLHF

j_call: TRBJ2-2
v_call: TRBV7-9
clone_size: .
d_call: .
cdr3_nt: TGTGCCAGCAGCCCCGGACTCTACACCGGGGAGCTGTTTTTT
cdr3_aa: CASSPGLYTGELFF

j_call: TRBJ2-3
v_call: TRBV7-9
clone_size: .
d_call: .
cdr3_nt: TGTGCCAGCAGGTTAACAGATACGCAGTATTTT
cdr3_aa: CASRLTDTQYF

j_call: TRBJ2-7
v_call: TRBV6-2/TRBV6-3
clone_size: few
d_call: .
cdr3_nt: TGTGCCAGCAACCCAACCAGGGGTGGATTCTACGAGCAGTACTTC
cdr3_aa: CASNPTRGGFYEQYF

j_call: TRBJ1-2
v_call: TRBV12-3/TRBV12-4
clone_size: .
d_call: .
cdr3_nt: TGTGCCAGCAGTTTTCACCAGGGCCTCTATGGCTACACCTTC
cdr3_aa: CASSFHQGLYGYTF

j_call: TRBJ2-5
v_call: TRBV12-3/TRBV12-4
clone_size: .
d_call: .
cdr3_nt: TGTGCCAGCACCCCACGGGCCACAGATGAGACCCAGTACTTC
cdr3_aa: CASTPRATDETQYF

j_call: TRBJ2-3
v_call: TRBV7-9
clone_size: .
d_call: .
cdr3_nt: TGTGCCAGCAGCTTCTACAGGGATACGCAGTATTTT
cdr3_aa: CASSFYRDTQYF

j_call: TRBJ2-3
v_call: TRBV7-2
clone_size: .
d_call: .
cdr3_nt: TGTGCCAGCAGCTTGTTTGGGGTCGTGGGAGATACGCAGTATTTT
cdr3_aa: CASSLFGVVGDTQYF

j_call: TRBJ2-1
v_call: TRBV11-2
clone_size: .
d_call: TRBD2
cdr3_nt: TGTGCCAGCAGCTTAGTAGGCCTAGCGGGGGTCGATGAGCAGTTCTTC
cdr3_aa: CASSLVGLAGVDEQFF

j_call: TRBJ2-4
v_call: TRBV12-3/TRBV12-4
clone_size: .
d_call: .
cdr3_nt: TGTGCCAGCAGTACCCTAACAGCAGCCAAAAACATTCAGTACTTC
cdr3_aa: CASSTLTAAKNIQYF

j_call: TRBJ1-6
v_call: TRBV15
clone_size: .
d_call: .
cdr3_nt: TGTGCCACCCAGGCAGGGGAGTCAGGATCACCCCTCCACTTT
cdr3_aa: CATQAGESGSPLHF

j_call: TRBJ1-1
v_call: TRBV10-3
clone_size: few
d_call: TRBD1
cdr3_nt: TGTGCCATCTCTGACAGGGGGGGCGAAGCTTTCTTT
cdr3_aa: CAISDRGGEAFF

j_call: TRBJ1-3
v_call: TRBV29-1
clone_size: .
d_call: .
cdr3_nt: TGCAGCGTTGAGCGCGGGGTCTCTGGAAACACCATATATTTT
cdr3_aa: CSVERGVSGNTIYF

j_call: TRBJ1-6
v_call: TRBV5-6
clone_size: many
d_call: .
cdr3_nt: TGTGCCAGCAGCTTATCTAAGGGAAGTAATTCACCCCTCCACTTT
cdr3_aa: CASSLSKGSNSPLHF